A single sample gave rise to the 31 T cell receptor beta chains below, sequenced in a study of technical replicates of blood from several donors. Method: immunoSEQ multiplex PCR; TCRdb's copy keeps in-frame clones and lacks some. Altogether roughly 97,000 clones are present, approximately 96% being singletons, with the ten largest covering more than 0.3%. The specimen sequenced was T cells isolated from PBMCs. The receptors here all came from a human donor in good health.

V gene TRBV5-6 combines with J gene TRBJ1-4; D is possibly TRBD1 (5 bases). The V gene lost 3 bases and the J gene lost 7 bases, with 16 bases spanning the gap. The CDR3 has 15 amino acids. From germline, CDR1 is SGHDT and CDR2 YYEEEE. CDR3 residues: CASSSTGGFGEKLFF. The CDR3 DNA reads as TGTGCCAGCAGCTCAACGGGGGGGTTCGGTGAAAAACTGTTTTTT.

The chain joins TRBV27 to TRBJ2-3, with a weak D call TRBD2 (7 bases). Germline assignment: CDR1 MNHEY and CDR2 SMNVEV (reference sequence). The CDR3 length is 15 residues. V lost 3 bases to trimming and J lost 1 base, with 11 bases between them. The CDR3 region has the DNA TGTGCCAGCAGTTTCGGGGGGCCGGGCACAGATACGCAGTATTTT. Protein sequence: CASSFGGPGTDTQYF.

The gene calls are TRBV5-6 and TRBJ2-1; no definite D call. The V gene lost 0 bases and the J gene lost 0 bases, with 10 bases spanning the gap. Germline CDR1 and CDR2: SGHDT and YYEEEE. The CDR3 is 16 residues long. CDR3 amino acids: CASSLVLEYSYNEQFF. In nucleotides, the CDR3 is TGTGCCAGCAGCTTGGTGTTGGAGTACTCCTACAATGAGCAGTTCTTC.

This sequence joins TRBV9 and TRBJ2-5, with 8 bases matching TRBD2. V shed 4 bases, J shed 5 bases, and the junction held 10 bases outside the gene matches. The CDR3 totals 15 residues. Germline values: CDR1 SGDLS, CDR2 YYNGEE. DNA for the CDR3: TGTGCCAGCAGCTCCCAAGCGGGAGAGGTCGAGACCCAGTACTTC. This codes for CASSSQAGEVETQYF.

This clone was seen just once. The CDR3 DNA reads as TGTGCCAGCAGTTCCCAGCGGGAGGGCACAGATACGCAGTATTTT. It translates to CASSSQREGTDTQYF. The chain is built from TRBV28 and TRBJ2-3; 9 bases are a match to TRBD2. The CDR3 contains 15 residues. CDR1 and CDR2 (germline): MDHEN, SYDVKM. J gave up 1 base and V 4 bases, and 3 bases lay outside the gene matches. Looking up the rest from reference TRBV28 and TRBJ2-3 gives the full variable domain: DVKVTQSSRYLVKRTGEKVFLECVQDMDHENMFWYRQDPGLGLRLIYFSYDVKMKEKGDIPEGYSVSREKKERFSLILESASTNQTSMYLCASSSQREGTDTQYFGPGTRLTVL.

V usage is TRBV19 and J usage is TRBJ2-6; 7 bases align to TRBD1. CDR1 LNHDA and CDR2 SQIVND come from the germline V gene (reference sequence). The V segment lost 6 bases and the J segment 1 base; nucleotides outside the gene matches: 3. The CDR3 has 15 amino acids. CDR3 sequence (DNA): TGTGCCAGTAGCAGACAGGGTTCTGGGGCCAACGTCCTGACTTTC. It translates to CASSRQGSGANVLTF.

J is TRBJ2-3 and V is TRBV7-8; TRBD2 matches at 7 bases. V lost 2 bases, J lost 1 base, and 9 bases stayed unmatched. Germline loops: CDR1 SGHVS, CDR2 FQNEAQ. This CDR3 contains 17 residues. For the CDR3, the DNA is TGTGCCAGCAGCTTAAAACCGAGCGGGATAGGCACAGATACGCAGTATTTT. As protein: CASSLKPSGIGTDTQYF. The full variable domain, its missing parts supplied by reference TRBV7-8 and TRBJ2-3, is GAGVSQSPRYKVAKRGQDVALRCDPISGHVSLFWYQQALGQGPEFLTYFQNEAQLDKSGLPSDRFFAERPEGSVSTLKIQRTQQEDSAVYLCASSLKPSGIGTDTQYFGPGTRLTVL.

This clone was counted a single time. V gene TRBV27 combines with J gene TRBJ1-1; 7 bases are a match to TRBD1. The V gene's germline CDR1 is MNHEY and CDR2 SMNVEV (reference sequence). CDR3 size: 14 residues. V trimming: 5 bases; J trimming: 10 bases; junction bases outside the gene matches: 13. DNA of the CDR3: TGTGCCAGCAGTGAGCTTCATTGGACAGGAGGAGCTTTCTTT. Its protein product is CASSELHWTGGAFF.

The V call is TRBV30, the J call TRBJ2-4; perhaps TRBD2 as D (6 bases). The CDR3 has 13 residues. Trimming removed 1 base from V and 5 bases from J, with 9 bases in between. CDR1 and CDR2 (germline): GTSNPN, SVGIG (reference sequence). CDR3 loop: CAWSAGTQNIQYF. In nucleotides, the CDR3 is TGTGCCTGGAGTGCCGGGACTCAAAACATTCAGTACTTC.

The rearrangement uses TRBV27 and TRBJ2-5, with TRBD2 identical over 11 bases. Germline V CDR1 and CDR2: MNHEY, SMNVEV (reference sequence). The V segment lost 8 bases and the J segment 7 bases; nucleotides outside the gene matches: 12. CDR3 length equals 15 residues. DNA for the CDR3: TGTGCCAGCTCTCCGGGACTAGCGGTTGAAGGGACCCAGTACTTC. Protein: CASSPGLAVEGTQYF.

V and J are TRBV5-1 and TRBJ1-5, with D tentatively TRBD1 (5 bases). CDR3 size: 15 residues. CDR1 and CDR2 (germline): SGHRS, YFSETQ. Trimming took off 4 bases at V and 6 bases at J, with 17 bases between the two ends. CDR3 in DNA: TGCGCCAGCAGCCCCGAGCAACAGGAAGGTCAGCCCCAGCATTTT. This sequence encodes CASSPEQQEGQPQHF.

The V and J genes are TRBV5-6 and TRBJ2-1, with 9 bases that match TRBD2. Per germline, CDR1 SGHDT and CDR2 YYEEEE. CDR3 length: 16 amino acids. V trimming: 0 bases; J trimming: 6 bases; junction bases outside the gene matches: 7. CDR3 bases: TGTGCCAGCAGCTTGGTGAATAGCGGGAGAGCCAATGAGCAGTTCTTC. Amino acid sequence: CASSLVNSGRANEQFF.

V gene TRBV6-5 combines with J gene TRBJ2-7; 10 bases agree with TRBD1. CDR1 and CDR2 from the germline V gene are MNHEY and SVGAGI. The V segment lost 4 bases and the J segment 1 base; nucleotides outside the gene matches: 1. The CDR3 runs 14 residues. The CDR3: CASSSDRGSYEQYF. CDR3 DNA: TGTGCCAGCAGTTCGGACAGGGGGTCCTACGAGCAGTACTTC.

The chain recombines TRBV6-1 with TRBJ2-2, with no clear D. V was clipped by 4 bases and J by 5 bases, with 2 bases between them. Germline V gene sequence: CDR1 MNHNS, CDR2 SASEGT. The CDR3 runs to 11 residues. The CDR3 is CASSATGELFF. CDR3 in DNA: TGTGCCAGCAGTGCAACCGGGGAGCTGTTTTTT.

The rearrangement joins TRBV28 to TRBJ2-2; D remains unclear. This CDR3 is 14 amino acids long. Trimming removed 5 bases from V and 4 bases from J, with 11 bases in between. CDR1 MDHEN and CDR2 SYDVKM come from the germline V gene. Here the CDR3 reads CASSHSPATGELFF. The CDR3, as DNA: TGTGCCAGCAGTCACTCGCCCGCCACCGGGGAGCTGTTTTTT.

The chain combines TRBV27 with TRBJ2-5; weak D call: TRBD2 (6 bases). Germline CDR1 MNHEY, CDR2 SMNVEV (reference sequence). The CDR3 is made up of 17 amino acids. Trimming cost V 3 bases and J 4 bases, with 21 bases left between them. DNA for the CDR3: TGTGCCAGCAGTTTCTCGCCGGTGGAGGGAGTACCAGAGACCCAGTACTTC. It specifies CASSFSPVEGVPETQYF.

The V call is TRBV7-9, the J call TRBJ2-1; the match to TRBD2 covers 7 bases. The CDR3 contains 16 residues. Unmatched junction bases numbered 6, after V lost 1 base and J lost 3 bases. Germline assignment: CDR1 SEHNR and CDR2 FQNEAQ (reference sequence). This CDR3 reads CASSLGWGGIYNEQFF. The CDR3 DNA follows: TGTGCCAGCAGCTTAGGATGGGGGGGGATCTACAATGAGCAGTTCTTC.

The chain recombines TRBV6-6 with TRBJ1-2; 9 bases fit TRBD1. The CDR3 loop spans 14 amino acids. Germline CDR1 and CDR2: MNHNY and SVGAGI (reference sequence). J gave up 8 bases and V 2 bases, and 6 bases lay outside the gene matches. Here the CDR3 reads CASSYLRTGEGYTF. The DNA of the CDR3 is TGTGCCAGCAGTTACCTTCGGACAGGGGAGGGCTACACCTTC.

V usage is TRBV28 and J usage is TRBJ1-3, with TRBD1 matching over 8 bases. V dropped 6 bases and J dropped 3; count of bases not matched to a gene: 7. This CDR3 comprises 15 residues. Germline V lookup: CDR1 MDHEN, CDR2 SYDVKM. The CDR3 sequence is CASSGGQGLGNTIYF. CDR3 in DNA: TGTGCCAGCAGCGGTGGACAGGGTCTTGGAAACACCATATATTTT.

In DNA, the CDR3 is TGTGCCAGCAGCCCGGGACTAGCGGGAGGGGCCTACGAGCAGTACTTC. Amino acids: CASSPGLAGGAYEQYF. The chain carries TRBV7-9 and TRBJ2-7, with TRBD2 matching 16 bases. The CDR3 is 16 amino acids. V dropped 5 bases and J dropped 2; count of bases not matched to a gene: 3. Germline V gene data show CDR1 as SEHNR and CDR2 as FQNEAQ (reference sequence).

This clone occurred once. CDR3 region: CASSYLLANREETQYF. The CDR3 DNA is TGTGCCAGCAGTTACCTACTAGCGAATAGAGAAGAGACCCAGTACTTC. The chain links TRBV6-6 to TRBJ2-5, with 7 bases that match TRBD2. V lost 2 bases, J lost 3 bases, and 9 bases stayed unmatched. CDR1 is MNHNY and CDR2 is SVGAGI in the germline V gene (reference sequence). The length of the CDR3 is 16 residues.

This clone was recorded once. V gene TRBV7-6 combines with J gene TRBJ2-3, with a tentative D call TRBD1 (5 bases). The CDR3 runs 15 residues. V lost 1 base and J lost 5, with 13 bases in between. Germline V gene sequence: CDR1 SGHVS, CDR2 FNYEAQ. CDR3 coding DNA: TGTGCCAGCAGCTTAGAAGGGGCGCATAGAGATACGCAGTATTTT. The encoded protein is CASSLEGAHRDTQYF.

This clone showed up just once. The chain combines TRBV4-2 with TRBJ2-7; TRBD2 matches 7 bases. This CDR3 comprises 15 residues. Germline V CDR1 and CDR2: LGHNA, YNFKEQ. The junction had 7 bases not matched to a gene; V was cut back by 3 bases and J by 2 bases. The chain's CDR3 is CASSQYPSGAYEQYF. The CDR3 DNA reads as TGTGCCAGCAGCCAGTACCCTAGCGGAGCCTACGAGCAGTACTTC.

The chain carries TRBV5-5 and TRBJ1-2, with 9 bases that match TRBD1. Trimming removed 2 bases from V and 6 bases from J; junction bases left unmatched: 2. Germline V gene lookup returns CDR1 SGHKS and CDR2 YYEKEE (reference sequence). This CDR3 region has 13 residues. CDR3 bases: TGTGCCAGCAGCTTTACAGGGGGCGATGGCTACACCTTC. Amino acid sequence: CASSFTGGDGYTF. Together with reference TRBV5-5 and TRBJ1-2, the CDR3 gives the full variable domain: DAGVTQSPTHLIKTRGQQVTLRCSPISGHKSVSWYQQVLGQGPQFIFQYYEKEERGRGNFPDRFSARQFPNYSSELNVNALLLGDSALYLCASSFTGGDGYTFGSGTRLTVV.

The rearrangement joins TRBV19 to TRBJ1-2; 8 bases match TRBD1. There are 13 residues in the CDR3. J lost 7 bases, V lost 8 bases, and 9 bases had no gene match. Germline V gene sequence: CDR1 LNHDA, CDR2 SQIVND (reference sequence). The CDR3 DNA reads TGTGCCAGTTACACAGGGGGACCGGGTGGCTACACCTTC. Its protein product is CASYTGGPGGYTF.

The rearrangement joins TRBV10-1 to TRBJ2-5, with a tentative D call TRBD2 (5 bases). The CDR3 loop spans 15 amino acids. CDR1 and CDR2 (germline): WNHNN, SYGVQD (reference sequence). Between the trimmed V and J ends, which lost 2 bases and 5 bases, there was a span of 15 bases. The CDR3, as DNA: TGCGCCAGCAGTGAGAGTGGAAATAGGAGGGAGACCCAGTACTTC. This codes for CASSESGNRRETQYF.

The gene calls are TRBV19 and TRBJ2-7, with 7 bases fitting TRBD1. The CDR3 runs to 16 residues. Germline V gene data show CDR1 as LNHDA and CDR2 as SQIVND (reference sequence). V gave up 4 bases and J gave up 0 bases; unmatched junction bases: 9. Here the CDR3 reads CASSTLGGSSSYEQYF. The CDR3 bases are TGTGCCAGTAGTACCCTAGGGGGCAGTAGCTCCTACGAGCAGTACTTC.

This clone came up once. The genes are TRBV6-1 and TRBJ1-5; D remains ambiguous. Germline V gene lookup returns CDR1 MNHNS and CDR2 SASEGT. Trimming removed 10 bases from V and 6 bases from J, with 19 bases in between. The CDR3 spans 14 residues. The CDR3 DNA reads TGTGCCACGGCCGGGGAGGGCGTTGTTCAGCCCCAGCATTTT. Amino acids: CATAGEGVVQPQHF.

The chain employs TRBV6-1 and TRBJ2-1, with D hard to call. Trimming stripped 3 bases from V and 0 bases from J, with 6 bases between. This CDR3 contains 14 residues. Looked up from germline, CDR1 is MNHNS and CDR2 is SASEGT. The CDR3 DNA follows: TGTGCCAGCAGTGACTGGAGCTCCTACAATGAGCAGTTCTTC. Translated: CASSDWSSYNEQFF.

For the CDR3, the DNA is TGTGCCAGCAGCTTCGTTAAGGGGGTGGCCTACGAGCAGTACTTC. This gives the protein CASSFVKGVAYEQYF. The chain recombines TRBV7-3 with TRBJ2-7, with TRBD1 as a possible D gene (6 bases). The CDR3 covers 15 residues. Germline V gene sequence: CDR1 SGHTA, CDR2 FQGTGA. Trimming pared 3 bases from V and 2 bases from J, leaving 14 bases between.

J is TRBJ2-7 and V is TRBV5-5, with 8 bases lining up with TRBD1. The germline CDR1 and CDR2 sequences are SGHKS and YYEKEE (reference sequence). The CDR3 runs to 14 residues. V lost 5 bases, J lost 3 bases, and 7 bases stayed unmatched. The CDR3 nucleotides read TGTGCCAGCAGGGACAGGGTACAAGACTACGAGCAGTACTTC. Protein product: CASRDRVQDYEQYF.